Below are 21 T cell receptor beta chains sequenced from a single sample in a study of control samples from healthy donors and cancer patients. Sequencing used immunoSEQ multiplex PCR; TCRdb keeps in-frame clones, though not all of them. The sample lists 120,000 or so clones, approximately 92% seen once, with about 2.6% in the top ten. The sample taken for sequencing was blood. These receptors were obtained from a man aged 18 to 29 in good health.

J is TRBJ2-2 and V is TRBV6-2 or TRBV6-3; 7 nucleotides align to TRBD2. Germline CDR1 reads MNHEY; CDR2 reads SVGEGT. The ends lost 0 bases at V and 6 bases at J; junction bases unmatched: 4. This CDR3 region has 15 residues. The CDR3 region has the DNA TGTGCCAGCAGTTACTCGGCGGGGGAGGCCGGGGAGCTGTTTTTT. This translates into CASSYSAGEAGELFF.

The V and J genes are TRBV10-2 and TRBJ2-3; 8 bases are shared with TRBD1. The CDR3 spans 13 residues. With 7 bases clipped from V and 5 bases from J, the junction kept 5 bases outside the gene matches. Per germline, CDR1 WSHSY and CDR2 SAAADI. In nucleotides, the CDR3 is TGCGCCAGCATGGACAGGGAGGTAGATACGCAGTATTTT. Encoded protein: CASMDREVDTQYF.

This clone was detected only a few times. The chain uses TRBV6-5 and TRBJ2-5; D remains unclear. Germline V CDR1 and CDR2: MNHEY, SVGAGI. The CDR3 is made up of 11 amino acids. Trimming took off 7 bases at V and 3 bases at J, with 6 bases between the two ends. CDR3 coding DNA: TGTGCCAGCAAAAGGGAAGAGACCCAGTACTTC. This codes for CASKREETQYF.

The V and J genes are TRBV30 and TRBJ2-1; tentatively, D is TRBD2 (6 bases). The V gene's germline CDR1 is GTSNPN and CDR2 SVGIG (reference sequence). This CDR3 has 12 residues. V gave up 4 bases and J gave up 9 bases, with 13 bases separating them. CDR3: CAWTAGTVEQFF. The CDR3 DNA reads TGTGCCTGGACGGCGGGGACGGTTGAGCAGTTCTTC.

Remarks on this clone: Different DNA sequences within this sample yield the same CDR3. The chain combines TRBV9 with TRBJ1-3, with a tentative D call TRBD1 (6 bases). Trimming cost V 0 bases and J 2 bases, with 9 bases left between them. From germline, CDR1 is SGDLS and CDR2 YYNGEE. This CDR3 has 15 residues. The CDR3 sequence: CASSVGGGPGNTIYF. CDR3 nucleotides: TGTGCCAGCAGCGTAGGGGGGGGCCCTGGAAACACCATATATTTT.

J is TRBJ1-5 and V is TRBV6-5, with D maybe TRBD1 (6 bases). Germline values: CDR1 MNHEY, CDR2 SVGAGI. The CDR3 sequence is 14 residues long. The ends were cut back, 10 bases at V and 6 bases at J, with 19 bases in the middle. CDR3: CATANREGGQPQHF. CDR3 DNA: TGTGCCACCGCAAACAGGGAAGGAGGTCAGCCCCAGCATTTT.

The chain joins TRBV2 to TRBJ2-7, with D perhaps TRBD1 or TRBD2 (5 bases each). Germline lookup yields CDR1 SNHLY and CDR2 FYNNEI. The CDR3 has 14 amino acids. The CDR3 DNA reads TGTGCAAGCAGGGACCGGGCTAGTGGCTACGAGCAGTACGTC. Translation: CASRDRASGYEQYV.

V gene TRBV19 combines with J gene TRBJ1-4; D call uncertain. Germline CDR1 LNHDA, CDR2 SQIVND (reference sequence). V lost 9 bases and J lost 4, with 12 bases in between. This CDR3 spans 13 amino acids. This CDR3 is CASRPISNEKLFF. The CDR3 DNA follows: TGTGCCAGCCGACCGATAAGTAATGAAAAACTGTTTTTT.

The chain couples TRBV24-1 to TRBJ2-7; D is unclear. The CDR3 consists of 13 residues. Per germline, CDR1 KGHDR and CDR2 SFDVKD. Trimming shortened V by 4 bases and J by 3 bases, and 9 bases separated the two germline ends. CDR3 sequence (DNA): TGTGCCACCAGTGACACCTACGGCTACGAGCAGTACTTC. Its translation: CATSDTYGYEQYF.

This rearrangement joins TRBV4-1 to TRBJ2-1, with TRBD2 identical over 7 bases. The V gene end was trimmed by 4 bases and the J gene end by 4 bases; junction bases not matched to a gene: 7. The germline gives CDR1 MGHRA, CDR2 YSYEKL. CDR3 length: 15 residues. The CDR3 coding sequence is TGCGCCAGCAGCCTTGGGGGAGGGCCTTACAATGAGCAGTTCTTC. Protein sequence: CASSLGGGPYNEQFF.

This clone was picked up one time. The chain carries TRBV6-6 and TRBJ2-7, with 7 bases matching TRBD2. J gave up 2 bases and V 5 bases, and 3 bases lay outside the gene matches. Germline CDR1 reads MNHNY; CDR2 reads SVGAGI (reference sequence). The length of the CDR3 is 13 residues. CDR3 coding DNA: TGTGCCAGCAGTGCTAGCGGTGCCTACGAGCAGTACGTC. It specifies CASSASGAYEQYV.

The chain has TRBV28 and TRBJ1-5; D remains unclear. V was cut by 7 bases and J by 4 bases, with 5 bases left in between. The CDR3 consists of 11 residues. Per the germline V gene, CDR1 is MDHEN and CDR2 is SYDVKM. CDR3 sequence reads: CASKRNQPQHF. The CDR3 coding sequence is TGTGCCAGCAAACGGAATCAGCCCCAGCATTTT.

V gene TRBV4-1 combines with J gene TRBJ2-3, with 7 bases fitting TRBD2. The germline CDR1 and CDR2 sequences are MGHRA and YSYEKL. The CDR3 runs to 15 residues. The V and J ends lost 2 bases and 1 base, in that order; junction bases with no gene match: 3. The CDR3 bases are TGCGCCAGCAGCCAAAACAGCGGGGGCACAGATACGCAGTATTTT. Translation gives CASSQNSGGTDTQYF.

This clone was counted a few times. CDR3 DNA sequence: TGTGCCAGCAGCCAAGTTCAGGGGGCTAAATCGGAGACCCAGTACTTC. Its protein product is CASSQVQGAKSETQYF. This rearrangement joins TRBV14 to TRBJ2-5, with 8 bases lining up with TRBD1. V dropped 1 base and J dropped 5; count of bases not matched to a gene: 9. The CDR3 totals 16 residues. Germline CDR1 is SGHDN and CDR2 is FVKESK.

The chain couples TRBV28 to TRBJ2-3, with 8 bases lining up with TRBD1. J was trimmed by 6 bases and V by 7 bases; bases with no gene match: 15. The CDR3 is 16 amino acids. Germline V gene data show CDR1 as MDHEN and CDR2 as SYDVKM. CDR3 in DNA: TGTGCCAGCACCTTCGGGGACAGGCCTCTTCCCGATACGCAGTATTTT. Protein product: CASTFGDRPLPDTQYF. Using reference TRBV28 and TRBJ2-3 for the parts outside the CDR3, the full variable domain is DVKVTQSSRYLVKRTGEKVFLECVQDMDHENMFWYRQDPGLGLRLIYFSYDVKMKEKGDIPEGYSVSREKKERFSLILESASTNQTSMYLCASTFGDRPLPDTQYFGPGTRLTVL.

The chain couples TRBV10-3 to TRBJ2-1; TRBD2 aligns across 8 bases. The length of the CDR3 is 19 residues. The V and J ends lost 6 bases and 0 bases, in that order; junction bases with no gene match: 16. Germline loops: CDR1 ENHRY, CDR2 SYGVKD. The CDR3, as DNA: TGTGCCATCAGCCACACCGGGGGGGAGCCAGTCCGCTCCTACAATGAGCAGTTCTTC. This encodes CAISHTGGEPVRSYNEQFF.

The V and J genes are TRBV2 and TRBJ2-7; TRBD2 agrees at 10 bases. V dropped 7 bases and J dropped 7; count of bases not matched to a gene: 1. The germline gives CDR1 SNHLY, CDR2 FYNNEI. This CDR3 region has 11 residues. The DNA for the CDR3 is TGTGCCAGCAAACTAGCGGGAGAGCAGTACGTC. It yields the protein CASKLAGEQYV.

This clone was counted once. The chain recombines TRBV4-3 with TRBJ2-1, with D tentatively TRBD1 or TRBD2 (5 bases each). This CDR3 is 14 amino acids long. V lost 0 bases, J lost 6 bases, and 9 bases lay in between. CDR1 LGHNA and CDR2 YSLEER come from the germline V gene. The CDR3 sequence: CASSQEERGNEQFF. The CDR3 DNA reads TGCGCCAGCAGCCAAGAAGAGAGGGGCAATGAGCAGTTCTTC.

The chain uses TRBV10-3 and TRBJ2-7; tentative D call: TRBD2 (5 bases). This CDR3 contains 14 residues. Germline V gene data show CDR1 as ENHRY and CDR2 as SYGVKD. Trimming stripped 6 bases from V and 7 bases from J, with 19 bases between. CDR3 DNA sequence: TGTGCCATCAGCCCCCGGGCGGACTCGGGGGAGCAGTACTTC. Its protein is CAISPRADSGEQYF.

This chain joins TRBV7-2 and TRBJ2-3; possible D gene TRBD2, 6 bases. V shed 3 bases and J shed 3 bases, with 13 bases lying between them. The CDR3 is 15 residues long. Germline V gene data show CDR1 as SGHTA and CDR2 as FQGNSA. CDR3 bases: TGTGCCAGCAGCTTTACGTCTAGCGAAACAGATACGCAGTATTTT. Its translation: CASSFTSSETDTQYF.

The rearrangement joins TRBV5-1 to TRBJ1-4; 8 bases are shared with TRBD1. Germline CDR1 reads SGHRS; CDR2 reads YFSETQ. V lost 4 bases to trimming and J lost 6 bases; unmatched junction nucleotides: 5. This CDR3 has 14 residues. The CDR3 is CASSRSGGDEKLFF. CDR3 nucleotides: TGCGCCAGCAGCCGTTCAGGGGGCGATGAAAAACTGTTTTTT. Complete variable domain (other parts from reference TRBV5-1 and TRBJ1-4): KAGVTQTPRYLIKTRGQQVTLSCSPISGHRSVSWYQQTPGQGLQFLFEYFSETQRNKGNFPGRFSGRQFSNSRSEMNVSTLELGDSALYLCASSRSGGDEKLFFGSGTQLSVL.